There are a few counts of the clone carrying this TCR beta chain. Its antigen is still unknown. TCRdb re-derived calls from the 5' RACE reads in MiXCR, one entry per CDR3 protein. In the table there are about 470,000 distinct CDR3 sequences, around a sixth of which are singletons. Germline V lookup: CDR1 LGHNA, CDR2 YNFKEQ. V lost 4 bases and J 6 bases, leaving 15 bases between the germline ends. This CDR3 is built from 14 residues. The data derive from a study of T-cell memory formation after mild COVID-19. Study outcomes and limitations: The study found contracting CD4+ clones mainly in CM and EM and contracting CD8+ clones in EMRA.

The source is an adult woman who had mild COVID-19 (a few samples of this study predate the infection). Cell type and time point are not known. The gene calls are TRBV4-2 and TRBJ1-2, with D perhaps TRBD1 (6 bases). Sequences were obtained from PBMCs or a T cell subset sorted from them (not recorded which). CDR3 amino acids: CASSPLEGENGYTF. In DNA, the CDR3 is TGTGCCAGCAGCCCTCTCGAGGGGGAGAATGGCTACACCTTC.